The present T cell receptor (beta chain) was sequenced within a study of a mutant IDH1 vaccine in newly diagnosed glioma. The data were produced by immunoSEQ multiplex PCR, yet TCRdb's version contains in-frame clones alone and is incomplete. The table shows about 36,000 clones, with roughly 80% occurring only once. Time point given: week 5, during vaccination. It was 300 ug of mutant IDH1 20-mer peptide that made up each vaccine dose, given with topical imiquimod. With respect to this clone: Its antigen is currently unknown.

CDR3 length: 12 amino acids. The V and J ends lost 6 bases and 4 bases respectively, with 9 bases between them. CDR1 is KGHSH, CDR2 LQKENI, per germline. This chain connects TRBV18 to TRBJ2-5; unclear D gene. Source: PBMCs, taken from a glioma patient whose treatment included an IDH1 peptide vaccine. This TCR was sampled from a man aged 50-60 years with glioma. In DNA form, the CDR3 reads TGTGCCAGCTCTCGGATGAGAGAGACCCAGTACTTC. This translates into CASSRMRETQYF.